This is a list of T cell receptor beta chains from one sample in a study of T cell changes during pregnancy in multiple sclerosis. The table came from immunoSEQ multiplex PCR; TCRdb's copy has only in-frame clones and leaves some out. The table lists about 44,000 clones, nearly 90% of them singletons. The sequencing here drew on CD4+ T cells from peripheral blood mononuclear cells, taken after pregnancy. The receptor set was obtained from a female donor with multiple sclerosis, enrolled in a pregnancy study. Each CDR3 is given with its conserved first and last residue. Fields, in order: D gene, clone size, J gene, V gene, CDR3 DNA, CDR3 protein. D genes are given only for firm matches. Only part of the rows carry a size: once, few, many, or a class if the clone is expanded.

d_gene: TRBD1; abundance: -; j_gene: TRBJ1-1; v_gene: TRBV5-5; CDR3nt: TGTGCCAGCAGCTTGGATTGGGGACAGCTGAACACTGAAGCTTTCTTT; CDR3aa: CASSLDWGQLNTEAFF
d_gene: -; abundance: -; j_gene: TRBJ2-5; v_gene: TRBV5-1; CDR3nt: TGCGCCAGCGGCCAGGGGGGTCAAGAGACCCAGTACTTC; CDR3aa: CASGQGGQETQYF
d_gene: TRBD2; abundance: -; j_gene: TRBJ2-1; v_gene: TRBV29-1; CDR3nt: TGCAGCGTTAGGACTAGCGGGAGCTCCTACAATGAGCAGTTCTTC; CDR3aa: CSVRTSGSSYNEQFF
d_gene: TRBD2; abundance: few; j_gene: TRBJ2-3; v_gene: TRBV28; CDR3nt: TGTGCCAGCAGCCCGTACCCTAGCGGGACCTCCATGTCAGATACGCAGTATTTT; CDR3aa: CASSPYPSGTSMSDTQYF
d_gene: TRBD1; abundance: -; j_gene: TRBJ1-2; v_gene: TRBV23-1; CDR3nt: TGCGCCAGCAGTCTCACCCCCTTACAGGGGCGAGGCTATGGCTACACCTTC; CDR3aa: CASSLTPLQGRGYGYTF
d_gene: -; abundance: -; j_gene: TRBJ1-5; v_gene: TRBV10-3; CDR3nt: TGTGCCATCAGTCGCACAGGGCCAGAACAGCCCCAGCATTTT; CDR3aa: CAISRTGPEQPQHF
d_gene: -; abundance: -; j_gene: TRBJ1-1; v_gene: TRBV7-8; CDR3nt: TGTGCCAGCAGCCTATTCATGAACACTGAAGCTTTCTTT; CDR3aa: CASSLFMNTEAFF
d_gene: -; abundance: few; j_gene: TRBJ1-1; v_gene: TRBV2; CDR3nt: TGTGCCAGCAGTGTTGACAGCTACACTGAAGCTTTCTTT; CDR3aa: CASSVDSYTEAFF
d_gene: -; abundance: -; j_gene: TRBJ2-6; v_gene: TRBV19; CDR3nt: TGTGCCAGTAGTAGATGGGGGGGGCAGTCTTCTGGGGCCAACGTCCTGACTTTC; CDR3aa: CASSRWGGQSSGANVLTF
d_gene: TRBD2; abundance: -; j_gene: TRBJ2-5; v_gene: TRBV5-6; CDR3nt: TGTGCCAGCAGCCCGAGGGGGGCTAGCGGGGAAAGGACCCAGTACTTC; CDR3aa: CASSPRGASGERTQYF
d_gene: -; abundance: -; j_gene: TRBJ1-2; v_gene: TRBV28; CDR3nt: TGTGCCAGCAGTTTAAAGCCCGAGGGCTATGGCTACACCTTC; CDR3aa: CASSLKPEGYGYTF
d_gene: -; abundance: -; j_gene: TRBJ2-1; v_gene: TRBV7-2; CDR3nt: TGTGCCAGCAGCTTAGGGGGCGATTACAATGAGCAGTTCTTC; CDR3aa: CASSLGGDYNEQFF
d_gene: -; abundance: -; j_gene: TRBJ1-5; v_gene: TRBV7-2; CDR3nt: TGTGCCAGCAGCTTAGAGCGGGGATCCAATCAGCCCCAGCATTTT; CDR3aa: CASSLERGSNQPQHF
d_gene: -; abundance: -; j_gene: TRBJ1-1; v_gene: TRBV18; CDR3nt: TGTGCCAGCTCACCATCGGAACAGGGTAACACTGAAGCTTTCTTT; CDR3aa: CASSPSEQGNTEAFF
d_gene: TRBD2; abundance: -; j_gene: TRBJ2-2; v_gene: TRBV7-3; CDR3nt: TGTGCCAGCAGCTTAACGTTGGGACTAGGGGGCACCGGGGAGCTGTTTTTT; CDR3aa: CASSLTLGLGGTGELFF
d_gene: TRBD1; abundance: -; j_gene: TRBJ2-2; v_gene: TRBV9; CDR3nt: TGTGCCAGCAGCGTAGCTAGTCGGGGACAGAGCACCGGGGAGCTGTTTTTT; CDR3aa: CASSVASRGQSTGELFF
d_gene: -; abundance: -; j_gene: TRBJ2-1; v_gene: TRBV19; CDR3nt: TGTGCCAGTAGTATCCCTAACAGGGGAGGTGAGCAGTTCTTC; CDR3aa: CASSIPNRGGEQFF
d_gene: -; abundance: -; j_gene: TRBJ1-3; v_gene: TRBV28; CDR3nt: TGTGCCAGCAGTTTACGGGGTTCGTCTGGAAACACCATATATTTT; CDR3aa: CASSLRGSSGNTIYF
d_gene: -; abundance: -; j_gene: TRBJ2-7; v_gene: TRBV5-1; CDR3nt: TGCGCCAGCAGCCCGTCGACGGGTTACGAGCAGTACTTC; CDR3aa: CASSPSTGYEQYF
d_gene: TRBD1; abundance: once; j_gene: TRBJ2-7; v_gene: TRBV28; CDR3nt: TGTGCCAGCAGTTCGACAGGGACGACCTACGAGCAGTACTTC; CDR3aa: CASSSTGTTYEQYF
d_gene: TRBD2; abundance: -; j_gene: TRBJ2-2; v_gene: TRBV19; CDR3nt: TGTGCCAGTATCCGGCTAGCGGGAGCCGGGGAGCTGTTTTTT; CDR3aa: CASIRLAGAGELFF
d_gene: TRBD1; abundance: -; j_gene: TRBJ2-7; v_gene: TRBV6-5; CDR3nt: TGTGCCAGCAGTGACGACAGGGGGCGTAGGGTCTTC; CDR3aa: CASSDDRGRRVF
d_gene: TRBD1; abundance: -; j_gene: TRBJ2-7; v_gene: TRBV11-2; CDR3nt: TGTGCCAGCAGCCTTACAGGGGGCAGGGGTCCCTACGAGCAGTACTTC; CDR3aa: CASSLTGGRGPYEQYF
d_gene: -; abundance: once; j_gene: TRBJ1-2; v_gene: TRBV5-6; CDR3nt: TGTGCCAGCAGCTTGGGTTCCAGTCCCTATGGCTACACCTTC; CDR3aa: CASSLGSSPYGYTF
d_gene: -; abundance: -; j_gene: TRBJ2-5; v_gene: TRBV9; CDR3nt: TGTGCCAGCAGCCCCCGACAGTTAGAGACCCAGTACTTC; CDR3aa: CASSPRQLETQYF
d_gene: -; abundance: -; j_gene: TRBJ1-2; v_gene: TRBV28; CDR3nt: TGTGCCAGCAGTTTATTTACAGGAGCTAACTATGGCTACACCTTC; CDR3aa: CASSLFTGANYGYTF
d_gene: -; abundance: -; j_gene: TRBJ2-2; v_gene: TRBV25-1; CDR3nt: TGTGCCAGCAGTGAGCGGGATTCGAACACCGGGGAGCTGTTTTTT; CDR3aa: CASSERDSNTGELFF
d_gene: TRBD2; abundance: -; j_gene: TRBJ2-1; v_gene: TRBV2; CDR3nt: TGTGCCATCCCGCGGACTAGCGGGGAACACAATGAGCAGTTCTTC; CDR3aa: CAIPRTSGEHNEQFF
d_gene: -; abundance: once; j_gene: TRBJ2-3; v_gene: TRBV6-5; CDR3nt: TGTGCCAGCAGTTACTCTGGGGGCCCCACAGATACGCAGTATTTT; CDR3aa: CASSYSGGPTDTQYF